This entry lists 9 T cell receptor beta chains sequenced from one sample in a study of blood T cells in healthy people across ages. The use of a sample-barcoded 5' primer and a J-beta primer mix characterized a second PCR of about 7 to 12 cycles. TCRdb fed the 5' RACE reads into MiXCR, producing one record per CDR3 protein. The sample records around 1,900,000 distinct CDR3 sequences, about two fifths being singletons. The sample taken for sequencing was blood. The receptors derive from a human donor in good health.

The chain has TRBV7-2 and TRBJ2-7, with D perhaps TRBD1 (7 bases). The V end was cut by 3 bases, the J end by 0 bases, with 21 bases between. Germline values: CDR1 SGHTA, CDR2 FQGNSA. CDR3 length equals 18 residues. The chain's CDR3 is CASSFPIRGARASYEQYF. CDR3 nucleotide sequence: TGTGCCAGCAGCTTCCCCATCAGGGGGGCTCGGGCCTCCTACGAGCAGTACTTC.

The CDR3 is CASRTGVNRETVYF. Here the CDR3 DNA reads TGTGCCAGCAGGACTGGGGTAAACAGAGAGACAGTGTACTTC. The chain is built from TRBV7-2 and TRBJ2-4; a weak D match, TRBD1 (5 bases). This CDR3 comprises 14 residues. The V gene's germline CDR1 is SGHTA and CDR2 FQGNSA. Trimming pared 6 bases from V and 15 bases from J, leaving 24 bases between.

The V call is TRBV7-9, the J call TRBJ2-1; D might be TRBD2 (6 bases). V lost 5 bases to trimming and J lost 3 bases, with 14 bases between them. Per the germline V gene, CDR1 is SEHNR and CDR2 is FQNEAQ (reference sequence). CDR3 size: 15 residues. The CDR3 loop reads CASSTTSQSYNEQFF. DNA for the CDR3: TGTGCCAGCAGCACGACTAGTCAAAGCTACAATGAGCAGTTCTTC.

This chain connects TRBV12-3 or TRBV12-4 to TRBJ1-2, with no clear D. V shed 3 bases and J shed 8 bases, with 13 bases lying between them. This CDR3 is 13 amino acids long. The CDR3 DNA sequence: TGTGCCAGCAGTTTGGTCTACCCTCGAGGCTACACCTTC. It encodes CASSLVYPRGYTF.

The gene calls are TRBV4-1 and TRBJ2-7; the D gene is possibly TRBD2 (6 bases). CDR1 MGHRA and CDR2 YSYEKL come from the germline V gene. The CDR3 is 15 amino acids. V was cut by 4 bases and J by 1 base, with 14 bases left in between. The CDR3 coding sequence is TGCGCCAGCAGCCGGGGACTGACAACTTCCTACGAGCAGTACTTC. Encoded protein: CASSRGLTTSYEQYF.

The chain links TRBV6-6 to TRBJ2-7, with 7 bases identical to TRBD1. The V gene end was trimmed by 6 bases and the J gene end by 4 bases; junction bases not matched to a gene: 9. The germline V gene encodes CDR1 MNHNY and CDR2 SVGAGI (reference sequence). The length of the CDR3 is 14 residues. The CDR3 is CASSGTVPSYEQYF. CDR3 bases: TGTGCCAGCAGCGGGACAGTCCCGAGTTACGAGCAGTACTTC.

This clonotype was recorded a few times. V is TRBV7-2 and J is TRBJ1-5; D unresolved. The CDR3 is made up of 13 amino acids. Germline V gives CDR1 SGHTA, CDR2 FQGNSA. Trimming removed 4 bases from V and 8 bases from J, with 12 bases in between. The CDR3 DNA reads as TGTGCCAGCAGCTGGAGAACCCGGGAGCCCCAGCATTTT. It encodes CASSWRTREPQHF.

The chain has TRBV6-2 or TRBV6-3 and TRBJ2-1, with TRBD1 as a possible D gene (5 bases). CDR3 size: 14 residues. The ends were cut back, 6 bases at V and 6 bases at J, with 15 bases in the middle. Germline V lookup: CDR1 MNHEY, CDR2 SVGEGT. CDR3 in DNA: TGTGCCAGCAGGACAGCTAGTAGTTCCAATGAGCAGTTCTTC. Its translation is CASRTASSSNEQFF.

The chain links TRBV20-1 to TRBJ2-3, with 9 nucleotides matching TRBD2. The V and J ends lost 6 bases and 2 bases, in that order; junction bases with no gene match: 12. The CDR3 length is 16 residues. Germline V lookup: CDR1 DFQATT, CDR2 SNEGSKA (reference sequence). The CDR3 loop reads CSARRGGATFTDTQYF. The CDR3 DNA is TGCAGTGCCCGTCGCGGGGGGGCAACTTTCACAGATACGCAGTATTTT.